These T cell receptor beta chains were read from a single sample in a study of blood T cell repertoires in COVID-19. The data were produced by immunoSEQ multiplex PCR, yet TCRdb's version contains in-frame clones alone and is incomplete. The sample has about 290,000 clones, under 90% seen once. Sequences were obtained from PBMCs or T cells enriched from blood (not recorded which). All receptors come from a woman between 40 and 55 years old who had recovered from COVID-19. Each CDR3 is given with its conserved first and last residue. The D gene is left open where the match is weak. Part of the rows lack a size; the others show once, few, many or a class for expanded clones.

size: once
J: TRBJ2-7
D: NA
V: TRBV5-4
DNA: TGTGCCAGCAGCCCGTATCTAGGGACTCGGAACGAGCAGTACTTC
CDR3: CASSPYLGTRNEQYF

size: once
J: TRBJ1-5
D: NA
V: TRBV7-2
DNA: TGTGCCAGCAGCGACAGAGTCAATCAGCCCCAGCATTTT
CDR3: CASSDRVNQPQHF

size: NA
J: TRBJ1-5
D: NA
V: TRBV12-5
DNA: TGTGCTAGTGGTATGACTGGGAATCAGCCCCAGCATTTT
CDR3: CASGMTGNQPQHF

size: once
J: TRBJ1-5
D: NA
V: TRBV7-8
DNA: TGTGCCAGCAGCCTTAATCGGAAGGGGACTTATAGCAATCAGCCCCAGCATTTT
CDR3: CASSLNRKGTYSNQPQHF

size: NA
J: TRBJ2-1
D: TRBD1
V: TRBV29-1
DNA: TGCAGCGTTTTCCTTTCGGACAGGGCCCATGAGCAGTTCTTC
CDR3: CSVFLSDRAHEQFF

size: NA
J: TRBJ1-6
D: NA
V: TRBV6-5
DNA: TGTGCCAGCATACAGGGAGTGACCTATAATTCACCCCTCCACTTT
CDR3: CASIQGVTYNSPLHF

size: NA
J: TRBJ2-1
D: TRBD1
V: TRBV18
DNA: TGTGCCAGCTCACCCCAAAGACAGGGTGGCTCTGAGCAGTTCTTC
CDR3: CASSPQRQGGSEQFF

size: NA
J: TRBJ1-2
D: NA
V: TRBV5-1
DNA: TGCGCCAGCACCTTAGATGGGGCGAGCAACTATGGCTACACCTTC
CDR3: CASTLDGASNYGYTF

size: NA
J: TRBJ1-6
D: TRBD1
V: TRBV5-1
DNA: TGCGCCAGCAGCTTGCAGCCGGGACAGGATAATTCACCCCTCCACTTT
CDR3: CASSLQPGQDNSPLHF

size: NA
J: TRBJ2-7
D: TRBD2
V: TRBV19
DNA: TGTGCCAGTAGTTCAGGGAGGGTACCGACCTACGAGCAGTACTTC
CDR3: CASSSGRVPTYEQYF

size: once
J: TRBJ2-2
D: NA
V: TRBV5-4
DNA: TGTGCCAGCAGCTCGGTGGGGCAGATGAACACCGGGGAGCTGTTTTTT
CDR3: CASSSVGQMNTGELFF

size: few
J: TRBJ1-6
D: TRBD1
V: TRBV5-1
DNA: TGCGCCAGCAGCCAAGGGACAGGGAGTTCACCCCTCCACTTT
CDR3: CASSQGTGSSPLHF

size: NA
J: TRBJ1-1
D: NA
V: TRBV19
DNA: TGTGCCAGTAGTATGGCCCGACAGGTTTTGAACACTGAAGCTTTCTTT
CDR3: CASSMARQVLNTEAFF

size: NA
J: TRBJ1-2
D: NA
V: TRBV7-9
DNA: TGTGCCAGCAGTCATGAGGACTATGGCTACACCTTC
CDR3: CASSHEDYGYTF

size: NA
J: TRBJ1-5
D: NA
V: TRBV30
DNA: TGTGCCTGGAGTTCCCATACAGGGAATCAGCCCCAGCATTTT
CDR3: CAWSSHTGNQPQHF

size: once
J: TRBJ2-1
D: TRBD2
V: TRBV5-1
DNA: TGCGCCAGCAGCTTGGGCGGGAGGGCCGACAATGAGCAGTTCTTC
CDR3: CASSLGGRADNEQFF

size: NA
J: TRBJ1-2
D: TRBD1
V: TRBV4-3
DNA: TGCGCCAGCAGCCCCCGACAGGGGGTGGGTGGCTACACCTTC
CDR3: CASSPRQGVGGYTF

size: NA
J: TRBJ1-5
D: NA
V: TRBV2
DNA: TGTGCCAGCAGTGAACGGTTCTGGAGCAATCAGCCCCAGCATTTT
CDR3: CASSERFWSNQPQHF

size: NA
J: TRBJ1-3
D: NA
V: TRBV4-3
DNA: TGCGCCAGCAGCCAAGAATATTATCCCCAGGGTAACTCTGGAAACACCATATATTTT
CDR3: CASSQEYYPQGNSGNTIYF

size: NA
J: TRBJ1-2
D: NA
V: TRBV6-5
DNA: TGTGCCAGCACCGGGGAGTGGGGGGACGGTGGCTACACCTTC
CDR3: CASTGEWGDGGYTF

size: once
J: TRBJ2-5
D: TRBD2
V: TRBV6-5
DNA: TGTGCCACCGGGACGGGACTATCGTCCGAGACCCAGTACTTC
CDR3: CATGTGLSSETQYF

size: NA
J: TRBJ2-7
D: TRBD1
V: TRBV5-6
DNA: TGTGCCAGCAGGACCGGGACAGGGGGCGCCGGGCAGTACTTC
CDR3: CASRTGTGGAGQYF

size: NA
J: TRBJ1-2
D: TRBD1
V: TRBV30
DNA: TGTGCCTGGAGTTTCAGCGACAGGGCATATGGCTACACCTTC
CDR3: CAWSFSDRAYGYTF

size: NA
J: TRBJ2-7
D: NA
V: TRBV7-3
DNA: TGTGCCAGCAGCTTAGGAGCCGGGTACGAGCAGTACTTC
CDR3: CASSLGAGYEQYF

size: NA
J: TRBJ1-1
D: TRBD1
V: TRBV9
DNA: TGTGCCAGCAGCCCCGGAGGGGGCGGGTTCAGCACTGAAGCTTTCTTT
CDR3: CASSPGGGGFSTEAFF

size: NA
J: TRBJ1-2
D: TRBD1
V: TRBV19
DNA: TGTGCCAGTAGTCTCCGGGACAGTCGGAGTATTTATGGCTACACCTTC
CDR3: CASSLRDSRSIYGYTF

size: NA
J: TRBJ2-7
D: NA
V: TRBV27
DNA: TGTGCCAGCAGTTTATATCCCCCGGGGATTGACGAGCAGTACTTC
CDR3: CASSLYPPGIDEQYF

size: NA
J: TRBJ2-2
D: TRBD1
V: TRBV5-6
DNA: TGTGCCAGCAGCTCGACTACAGGGGATCGTCCCGGGGAGCTGTTTTTT
CDR3: CASSSTTGDRPGELFF

size: NA
J: TRBJ1-1
D: NA
V: TRBV7-6
DNA: TGTGCCAGCAGCTTATTACCGTTCCGGGGGGGCGCTTACCCTGAAGCTTTCTTT
CDR3: CASSLLPFRGGAYPEAFF

size: NA
J: TRBJ2-1
D: NA
V: TRBV11-2
DNA: TGTGCCAGCAGCTTAGATCGCGGTGAGCAGTTCTTC
CDR3: CASSLDRGEQFF

size: NA
J: TRBJ1-5
D: NA
V: TRBV27
DNA: TGTGCCAGCAGTTTAACCGGCACAGTAATTCAGCCCCAGCATTTT
CDR3: CASSLTGTVIQPQHF

size: once
J: TRBJ2-7
D: NA
V: TRBV6-5
DNA: TGTGCCAGCAGTTACTCTTCTCTTTACGAGCAGTACTTC
CDR3: CASSYSSLYEQYF

size: NA
J: TRBJ1-2
D: TRBD1
V: TRBV7-2
DNA: TGTGCCAGCAGCTCGAGGACAGGGCTGATTCATGGCTACACCTTC
CDR3: CASSSRTGLIHGYTF

size: NA
J: TRBJ1-2
D: NA
V: TRBV29-1
DNA: TGCAGCGTTGGTGAGCACGCTAACTATGGCTACACCTTC
CDR3: CSVGEHANYGYTF

size: NA
J: TRBJ1-3
D: TRBD1
V: TRBV5-1
DNA: TGCGCCAGCAGCCCCGGGACAGGGGGAAACACCATATATTTT
CDR3: CASSPGTGGNTIYF

size: NA
J: TRBJ2-4
D: TRBD2
V: TRBV30
DNA: TGTGCCTGGAGACAGCGGGACCGGGCCAAAAACATTCAGTACTTC
CDR3: CAWRQRDRAKNIQYF

size: NA
J: TRBJ2-1
D: TRBD2
V: TRBV7-2
DNA: TGTGCCAGCAGTCTTGAGCCGGGAGGGCACCATGAGCAGTTCTTC
CDR3: CASSLEPGGHHEQFF

size: few
J: TRBJ1-6
D: TRBD1
V: TRBV5-1
DNA: TGCGCCAGCAGCTTTTTACCCCGATCACAGGGGCCTCTGAGGTCACCCCTCCACTTT
CDR3: CASSFLPRSQGPLRSPLHF

size: NA
J: TRBJ1-6
D: NA
V: TRBV18
DNA: TGTGCCAGCTCGGACAGTGGGAATTCACCCCTCCACTTT
CDR3: CASSDSGNSPLHF